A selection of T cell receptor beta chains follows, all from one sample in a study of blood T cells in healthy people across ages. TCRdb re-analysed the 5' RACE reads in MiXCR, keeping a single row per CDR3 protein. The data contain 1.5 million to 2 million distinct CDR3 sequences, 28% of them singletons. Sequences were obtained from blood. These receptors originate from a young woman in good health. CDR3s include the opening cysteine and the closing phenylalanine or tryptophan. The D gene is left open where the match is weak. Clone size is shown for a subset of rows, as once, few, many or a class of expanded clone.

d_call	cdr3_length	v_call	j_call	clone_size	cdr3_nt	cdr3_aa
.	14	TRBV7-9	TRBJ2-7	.	TGTGCCAGCAGCAAGTCAGGGGACACCTACGAGCAGTACTTC	CASSKSGDTYEQYF
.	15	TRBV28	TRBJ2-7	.	TGTGCCAGCACCTCCCCTCCCCGGGACAACTACGAGCAGTACTTC	CASTSPPRDNYEQYF
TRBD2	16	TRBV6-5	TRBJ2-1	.	TGTGCCAGCAACGAACTAGCGGGGGGAACCTACAATGAGCAGTTCTTC	CASNELAGGTYNEQFF
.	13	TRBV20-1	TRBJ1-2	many	TGCAGTGCTAGACCCTCAACCTACTATGGCTACACCTTC	CSARPSTYYGYTF
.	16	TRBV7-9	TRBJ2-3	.	TGTGCCAGCAGCCGAACCAACAGGGTCATTTCAGATACGCAGTATTTT	CASSRTNRVISDTQYF
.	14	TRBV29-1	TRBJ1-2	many	TGCAGCGTTGAAGATCGTCCCAGCGACTATGGCTACACCTTC	CSVEDRPSDYGYTF
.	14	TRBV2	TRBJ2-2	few	TGTGCCAGCAGTCCTACGCGGGGAACCGGGGAGCTGTTTTTT	CASSPTRGTGELFF
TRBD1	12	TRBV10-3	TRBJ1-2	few	TGTGCCATCGGAGGACAGGAGGCCGGCTACACCTTC	CAIGGQEAGYTF
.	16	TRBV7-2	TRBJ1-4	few	TGTGCCAGCAGCTTCGGATGGACACGCAGTAATGAAAAACTGTTTTTT	CASSFGWTRSNEKLFF
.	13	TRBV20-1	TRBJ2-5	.	TGCAGTGCTCGCGACCGATATGAAGAGACCCAGTACTTC	CSARDRYEETQYF
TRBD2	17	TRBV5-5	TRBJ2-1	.	TGTGCCAGCAGCTTACTCTCGACTAGCCGTACCTACAATGAGCAGTTCTTC	CASSLLSTSRTYNEQFF
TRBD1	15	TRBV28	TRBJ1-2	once	TGTGCCAGCAGCTCCACCGGACAGGGGCGTTATGGCTACACCTTC	CASSSTGQGRYGYTF
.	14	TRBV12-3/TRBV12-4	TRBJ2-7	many	TGTGCCAGCAGTCCTACTCTCGCGAGGTACGAGCAGTACTTC	CASSPTLARYEQYF
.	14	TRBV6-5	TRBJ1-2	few	TGTGCCAGCAATTCAAGGGGAGGAAGCTATGGCTACACCTTC	CASNSRGGSYGYTF
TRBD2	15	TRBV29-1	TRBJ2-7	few	TGCAGCGTAATCGGACTAGCGGGCAGGGGGGACGAGCAGTACTTC	CSVIGLAGRGDEQYF
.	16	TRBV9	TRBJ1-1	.	TGTGCCAGCAGCGAGGGGAGAGGGCAGGGGAACACTGAAGCTTTCTTT	CASSEGRGQGNTEAFF
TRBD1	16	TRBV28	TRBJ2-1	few	TGTGCCAGCAGTCCAATAGGACAGGGGTCCTACAATGAGCAGTTCTTC	CASSPIGQGSYNEQFF
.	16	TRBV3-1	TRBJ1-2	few	TGTGCCAGCAGCCAAGTGGTGGAGGGGCGCAGTGATGGCTACACCTTC	CASSQVVEGRSDGYTF
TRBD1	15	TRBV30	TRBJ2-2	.	TGTGCCTGGAGTCCTCGGACAGGGCTGACCGGGGAGCTGTTTTTT	CAWSPRTGLTGELFF
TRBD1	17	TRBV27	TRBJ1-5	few	TGTGCCAGCAGTCCCGCACCGACAGGGGTAAGCAATCAGCCCCAGCATTTT	CASSPAPTGVSNQPQHF